These 26 T cell receptor beta chains were sequenced from one sample in a study of T cell responses to AZD1222 COVID-19 vaccine. Sequenced by immunoSEQ multiplex PCR; TCRdb stores in-frame clones only, minus some. The table lists about 150,000 clones, approximately 88% of them singletons. The sample in question was peripheral blood, obtained on day 0 of MenACWY control vaccination. Receptor source: an adult in good health.

J is TRBJ2-5 and V is TRBV19; tentatively, D is TRBD1 (5 bases). V was shortened by 4 bases and J by 1 base, with 7 bases between the two germline ends. Looked up from germline, CDR1 is LNHDA and CDR2 is SQIVND (reference sequence). This CDR3 is built from 13 residues. The CDR3 here is CASSTTVQETQYF. The CDR3, as DNA: TGTGCCAGTAGTACGACAGTCCAAGAGACCCAGTACTTC.

Only a few counts were recorded for this clone. This rearrangement joins TRBV7-3 to TRBJ2-2; 9 bases align to TRBD2. This CDR3 comprises 15 residues. Looked up from germline, CDR1 is SGHTA and CDR2 is FQGTGA. Losses at the gene ends were 4 bases for V and 5 bases for J; bases not matched to a gene: 5. CDR3 sequence (DNA): TGTGCCAGCAGCTCAGGACTAGCGAGGACCGGGGAGCTGTTTTTT. Its protein is CASSSGLARTGELFF.

This clone was detected once. J is TRBJ2-5 and V is TRBV5-6; D not certain. Germline CDR1 and CDR2: SGHDT and YYEEEE. V lost 3 bases and J lost 5, with 11 bases in between. The CDR3 spans 13 residues. CDR3 amino acids: CASSSVSGETQYF. The DNA of the CDR3 is TGTGCCAGCAGCTCCGTGTCCGGGGAGACCCAGTACTTC. The full variable domain, with the rest looked up from reference TRBV5-6 and TRBJ2-5, is DAGVTQSPTHLIKTRGQQVTLRCSPKSGHDTVSWYQQALGQGPQFIFQYYEEEERQRGNFPDRFSGHQFPNYSSELNVNALLLGDSALYLCASSSVSGETQYFGPGTRLLVL.

This clone was observed a single time. The chain carries TRBV11-1 and TRBJ1-1; 8 bases are shared with TRBD1. Germline lookup yields CDR1 SGHAT and CDR2 FQDESV (reference sequence). Losses at the gene ends were 7 bases for V and 1 base for J; bases not matched to a gene: 2. This CDR3 comprises 13 residues. This CDR3 is CASTGTGNTEAFF. The DNA of the CDR3 is TGTGCCAGCACCGGGACAGGGAACACTGAAGCTTTCTTT.

This clone has a single count. The chain employs TRBV28 and TRBJ1-1, with 8 positions matching TRBD1. V was pared by 5 bases and J by 11 bases, with 10 bases of the junction left unmatched. Germline V gives CDR1 MDHEN, CDR2 SYDVKM. This CDR3 spans 13 amino acids. The CDR3 nucleotides read TGTGCCAGCAGTCCGGGGACAGGTCATAAGGCTTTCTTT. This sequence encodes CASSPGTGHKAFF. The variable domain in full, completed from reference TRBV28 and TRBJ1-1, reads DVKVTQSSRYLVKRTGEKVFLECVQDMDHENMFWYRQDPGLGLRLIYFSYDVKMKEKGDIPEGYSVSREKKERFSLILESASTNQTSMYLCASSPGTGHKAFFGQGTRLTVV.

This clone was observed a few times. The chain combines TRBV7-9 with TRBJ1-6; D unresolved. V was trimmed by 0 bases and J by 9 bases, leaving 15 bases between them. Germline CDR1 SEHNR, CDR2 FQNEAQ (reference sequence). The CDR3 consists of 16 residues. The CDR3 coding sequence is TGTGCCAGCAGCTTAGCGCCCCTAGAAATAGGTTCACCCCTCCACTTT. The encoded protein is CASSLAPLEIGSPLHF.

The chain couples TRBV19 to TRBJ2-6; unclear D gene. The CDR3 covers 17 residues. Deletions cut 7 bases from V and 0 bases from J, with 16 bases between. From germline, CDR1 is LNHDA and CDR2 SQIVND (reference sequence). The CDR3 loop reads CASIGTAETSGANVLTF. The CDR3 DNA reads as TGTGCCAGTATCGGTACGGCCGAAACCTCTGGGGCCAACGTCCTGACTTTC. Filled out from reference TRBV19 and TRBJ2-6, the complete variable domain reads DGGITQSPKYLFRKEGQNVTLSCEQNLNHDAMYWYRQDPGQGLRLIYYSQIVNDFQKGDIAEGYSVSREKKESFPLTVTSAQKNPTAFYLCASIGTAETSGANVLTFGAGSRLTVL.

This clone has only a few counts. The chain employs TRBV28 and TRBJ1-4; 9 nucleotides match TRBD1. Germline CDR1 and CDR2: MDHEN and SYDVKM. The V gene end was trimmed by 2 bases and the J gene end by 7 bases; junction bases not matched to a gene: 5. The CDR3 loop spans 15 amino acids. The CDR3 sequence: CASSLTGQGTEKLFF. For the CDR3, the DNA is TGTGCCAGCAGTTTAACGGGACAGGGAACTGAAAAACTGTTTTTT. Filled out from reference TRBV28 and TRBJ1-4, the complete variable domain reads DVKVTQSSRYLVKRTGEKVFLECVQDMDHENMFWYRQDPGLGLRLIYFSYDVKMKEKGDIPEGYSVSREKKERFSLILESASTNQTSMYLCASSLTGQGTEKLFFGSGTQLSVL.

This clone appeared once. The rearrangement uses TRBV19 and TRBJ1-6; possible D gene TRBD1, 5 bases. The germline V and J ends were trimmed by 3 bases and 1 base, with 10 bases remaining between them. CDR1 is LNHDA and CDR2 is SQIVND in the germline V gene (reference sequence). CDR3 length: 16 residues. The DNA for the CDR3 is TGTGCCAGTAGTATGAGGGGCGCGTCCTATAATTCACCCCTCCACTTT. Protein sequence: CASSMRGASYNSPLHF.

This chain connects TRBV18 to TRBJ1-5; D not resolved. CDR1 and CDR2 (germline): KGHSH, LQKENI. CDR3 length equals 15 residues. V lost 2 bases and J lost 6, with 14 bases in between. For the CDR3, the DNA is TGTGCCAGCTCACCATCCACGGGCTCCGGTCAGCCCCAGCATTTT. Translated, it gives CASSPSTGSGQPQHF.

This clone was found once. The chain joins TRBV30 to TRBJ1-2, with 10 bases aligning to TRBD1. Germline V gives CDR1 GTSNPN, CDR2 SVGIG (reference sequence). J gave up 7 bases and V 2 bases, and 7 bases lay outside the gene matches. This CDR3 has 14 residues. The CDR3 DNA follows: TGTGCCTGGAGTCCAGAGGACAGGGGGTCTGGCTACACCTTC. Its protein product is CAWSPEDRGSGYTF.

V is TRBV7-2 and J is TRBJ2-6; D unresolved. CDR3 length: 14 residues. Germline CDR1 is SGHTA and CDR2 is FQGNSA. With 8 bases removed from V and 4 bases from J, the gap between germline ends came to 12 bases. CDR3 DNA: TGTGCCAGCCTCTATACTGCCGGGGCCAACGTCCTGACTTTC. It translates to CASLYTAGANVLTF.

The J gene is TRBJ2-1, the V gene TRBV6-2 or TRBV6-3; D remains ambiguous. Trimming shortened V by 0 bases and J by 3 bases, and 3 bases separated the two germline ends. Germline V gene lookup returns CDR1 MNHEY and CDR2 SVGEGT. CDR3 length: 13 amino acids. CDR3 nucleotides: TGTGCCAGCAGTTACTCGCTCTACAATGAGCAGTTCTTC. This translates into CASSYSLYNEQFF.

The J gene is TRBJ2-7, the V gene TRBV5-5; perhaps TRBD1 as D (6 bases). The CDR3 has 14 residues. CDR1 and CDR2 from the germline V gene are SGHKS and YYEKEE (reference sequence). Between the trimmed V and J ends, which lost 3 bases and 3 bases, there was a span of 13 bases. In nucleotides, the CDR3 is TGTGCCAGCAGCTCCGACAGGACCTTCTACGAGCAGTACTTC. Translating gives CASSSDRTFYEQYF.

The chain has TRBV6-6 and TRBJ1-5; TRBD1 matches 8 bases. This CDR3 is 16 amino acids long. Germline CDR1 reads MNHNY; CDR2 reads SVGAGI (reference sequence). V shed 0 bases, J shed 0 bases, and the junction held 1 base outside the gene matches. CDR3 bases: TGTGCCAGCAGTTACTCAACAGGGGGTAGCAATCAGCCCCAGCATTTT. It specifies CASSYSTGGSNQPQHF.

The rearrangement links TRBV7-2 to TRBJ2-2; the match to TRBD2 covers 10 bases. Germline trimming cut 4 bases from V and 7 bases from J; bases unmatched to any gene: 9. CDR1 and CDR2 (germline): SGHTA, FQGNSA. The CDR3 length is 16 residues. CDR3 protein: CASSSNLAGVGGELFF. As DNA, the CDR3 is TGTGCCAGCAGCTCCAATCTAGCGGGAGTAGGCGGGGAGCTGTTTTTT. The whole variable domain, remainder taken from reference TRBV7-2 and TRBJ2-2, is GAGVSQSPSNKVTEKGKDVELRCDPISGHTALYWYRQSLGQGLEFLIYFQGNSAPDKSGLPSDRFSAERTGGSVSTLTIQRTQQEDSAVYLCASSSNLAGVGGELFFGEGSRLTVL.

This sequence joins TRBV19 and TRBJ2-7; TRBD2 matches 8 bases. The J segment lost 5 bases and the V segment lost 6 bases, leaving 9 bases of the junction unmatched. CDR1 is LNHDA, CDR2 SQIVND, per germline (reference sequence). CDR3 length: 14 residues. CDR3 nucleotide sequence: TGTGCCAGTAGCCCCTCGGGGGGGGTCCACGAGCAGTACTTC. Its translation is CASSPSGGVHEQYF.

The sample holds one count of this clone. This chain joins TRBV11-3 and TRBJ2-7; 10 bases match TRBD1. CDR3 length equals 15 residues. V shed 5 bases and J 3 bases; nucleotides not matched to a gene: 7. The germline CDR1 and CDR2 sequences are SGHNT and YENEEA. The CDR3 sequence is CASSHGGQGFYEQYF. The CDR3 DNA follows: TGTGCCAGCAGCCACGGGGGACAGGGGTTCTACGAGCAGTACTTC. Supplemented by reference TRBV11-3 and TRBJ2-7, the full variable domain reads EAGVVQSPRYKIIEKKQPVAFWCNPISGHNTLYWYLQNLGQGPELLIRYENEEAVDDSQLPKDRFSAERLKGVDSTLKIQPAELGDSAVYLCASSHGGQGFYEQYFGPGTRLTVT.

The chain has TRBV11-3 and TRBJ2-3, with 9 bases aligning to TRBD2. CDR1 SGHNT and CDR2 YENEEA come from the germline V gene. There are 14 residues in the CDR3. After removal of 10 bases from V and 4 bases from J, the junction contained 9 bases not matched to a gene. The CDR3 sequence is CATSRLAGPDTQYF. CDR3 nucleotides: TGTGCCACATCCCGGCTAGCGGGACCAGATACGCAGTATTTT.

Details on this clone: Different DNA sequences within this sample yield the same CDR3. The genes are TRBV30 and TRBJ1-1; no definite D call. CDR3 length equals 13 residues. Trimming pared 1 base from V and 2 bases from J, leaving 8 bases between. Germline V CDR1 and CDR2: GTSNPN, SVGIG (reference sequence). The chain's CDR3 is CAWSDGENTEAFF. CDR3 nucleotides: TGTGCCTGGAGTGACGGGGAAAACACTGAAGCTTTCTTT. The full variable domain, in which reference TRBV30 and TRBJ1-1 provide the parts outside the CDR3, is SQTIHQWPATLVQPVGSPLSLECTVEGTSNPNLYWYRQAAGRGLQLLFYSVGIGQISSEVPQNLSASRPQDRQFILSSKKLLLSDSGFYLCAWSDGENTEAFFGQGTRLTVV.

J is TRBJ1-1 and V is TRBV27; TRBD1 aligns across 8 bases. V shed 5 bases, J shed 4 bases, and the junction held 9 bases outside the gene matches. The CDR3 is 15 residues long. In germline, CDR1 is MNHEY, CDR2 SMNVEV (reference sequence). The CDR3 DNA sequence: TGTGCCAGCAGTATTCCCGGACAGGGACGCACTGAAGCTTTCTTT. Translation gives CASSIPGQGRTEAFF.

This sequence joins TRBV7-8 and TRBJ2-7; 7 bases fit TRBD1. V trimming: 4 bases; J trimming: 5 bases; junction bases outside the gene matches: 5. The germline V gene has CDR1 SGHVS and CDR2 FQNEAQ. This CDR3 comprises 13 residues. The CDR3 protein is CASSSVTGDEQYF. The CDR3 region has the DNA TGTGCCAGCAGCTCAGTAACAGGGGACGAGCAGTACTTC.

This chain links TRBV18 with TRBJ2-1; 7 nucleotides align to TRBD1. Trimming at V came to 1 base and at J to 9 bases, leaving 6 bases not matched to a gene. Looked up from germline, CDR1 is KGHSH and CDR2 is LQKENI. This CDR3 spans 14 amino acids. The CDR3 here is CASSPQTGVGEQFF. The CDR3 DNA reads TGTGCCAGCTCACCACAAACAGGGGTAGGTGAGCAGTTCTTC.

This chain joins TRBV29-1 and TRBJ1-2, with D uncertain. Trimming pared 6 bases from V and 4 bases from J, leaving 15 bases between. The CDR3 sequence is 13 residues long. From germline, CDR1 is SQVTM and CDR2 ANQGSEA. CDR3 coding DNA: TGCAGCGTCTGGACGGAAGCGAGCTATGGCTACACCTTC. This translates into CSVWTEASYGYTF.

The chain links TRBV19 to TRBJ2-5, with D tentatively TRBD1 (7 bases). Deletions cut 5 bases from V and 5 bases from J, with 15 bases between. This CDR3 has 14 amino acids. CDR1 is LNHDA and CDR2 is SQIVND in the germline V gene (reference sequence). The CDR3 DNA sequence: TGTGCCAGTAGTTTTAACAGGGGAGGCGAGACCCAGTACTTC. Encoded protein: CASSFNRGGETQYF.

This clone was seen once. V usage is TRBV13 and J usage is TRBJ2-5; TRBD2 aligns across 8 bases. In germline, CDR1 is PRHDT, CDR2 FYEKMQ (reference sequence). The CDR3 spans 15 residues. V gave up 1 base and J gave up 7 bases; unmatched junction bases: 8. CDR3 nucleotide sequence: TGTGCCAGCAGCTTAGAACGGGAGGGCCGGGGGACCCAGTACTTC. It codes for CASSLEREGRGTQYF. Full variable domain (rest looked up from reference TRBV13 and TRBJ2-5): AAGVIQSPRHLIKEKRETATLKCYPIPRHDTVYWYQQGPGQDPQFLISFYEKMQSDKGSIPDRFSAQQFSDYHSELNMSSLELGDSALYFCASSLEREGRGTQYFGPGTRLLVL.